The 18 T cell receptor beta chains given below trace back to one sample, sequenced in a study of blood T cell repertoires in COVID-19. The table came from immunoSEQ multiplex PCR; TCRdb's copy has only in-frame clones and leaves some out. The sample lists fewer than 600,000 clones, 85% to 90% occurring once. Sequences were obtained from PBMCs or T cells enriched from blood (not recorded which). The receptors stem from a woman in her forties who had recovered from COVID-19.

The chain links TRBV6-2 or TRBV6-3 to TRBJ1-5; 9 positions agree with TRBD1. Germline CDR1 is MNHEY and CDR2 is SVGEGT. V was clipped by 6 bases and J by 6 bases; unmatched bases: 9. This CDR3 has 15 residues. The CDR3 here is CASSQRDRVSQPQHF. The CDR3 DNA sequence: TGTGCCAGCAGCCAACGGGACAGGGTTAGTCAGCCCCAGCATTTT.

This clone was counted once. V usage is TRBV27 and J usage is TRBJ1-6; 10 nucleotides agree with TRBD1. The junction had 2 bases not matched to a gene; V was cut back by 5 bases and J by 7 bases. From germline, CDR1 is MNHEY and CDR2 SMNVEV (reference sequence). This CDR3 has 14 amino acids. Here the CDR3 reads CASSKGQGNSPLHF. The CDR3 DNA sequence: TGTGCCAGCAGTAAGGGACAGGGGAATTCACCCCTCCACTTT.

This chain connects TRBV5-5 to TRBJ2-7; TRBD1 matches 7 bases. The CDR3 spans 15 residues. The V segment lost 3 bases and the J segment 0 bases; nucleotides outside the gene matches: 6. Germline V gives CDR1 SGHKS, CDR2 YYEKEE (reference sequence). CDR3 sequence reads: CASSSRDSTSYEQYF. The CDR3 nucleotides are TGTGCCAGCAGCTCCCGGGACAGCACCTCCTACGAGCAGTACTTC.

The genes are TRBV4-1 and TRBJ2-1, with TRBD2 matching over 7 bases. Germline values: CDR1 MGHRA, CDR2 YSYEKL. This CDR3 contains 16 residues. With V trimmed by 1 base and J by 4 bases, 7 bases remained unmatched. CDR3 bases: TGCGCCAGCAGCCAAGTGACACTAGCGTCTTACAATGAGCAGTTCTTC. It translates to CASSQVTLASYNEQFF.

The chain couples TRBV7-2 to TRBJ2-2; maybe TRBD2 (5 bases). Per the germline V gene, CDR1 is SGHTA and CDR2 is FQGNSA. Trimming removed 5 bases from V and 13 bases from J, with 20 bases in between. The CDR3 loop spans 14 amino acids. The chain's CDR3 is CASSPVDGGGGLFF. In DNA, the CDR3 is TGTGCCAGCAGCCCCGTGGACGGAGGAGGTGGGCTGTTTTTT.

The chain couples TRBV11-3 to TRBJ2-2; 7 bases align to TRBD2. Germline CDR1 and CDR2: SGHNT and YENEEA. This CDR3 is 17 amino acids long. V shed 2 bases, J shed 3 bases, and the junction held 9 bases outside the gene matches. The CDR3 sequence: CASSLTAAGPYTGELFF. The CDR3 bases are TGTGCCAGCAGCTTAACGGCAGCGGGACCTTACACCGGGGAGCTGTTTTTT.

This clone has only a few counts. CDR3 region: CAFMRVAGGEEQYF. The DNA of the CDR3 is TGTGCCTTTATGAGGGTAGCGGGAGGTGAAGAGCAGTACTTC. The V gene is TRBV5-4, the J gene TRBJ2-7; 10 bases match TRBD2. Germline-derived CDR1 and CDR2 are SGHNT and YYREEE (reference sequence). The CDR3 spans 14 residues. V gave up 10 bases and J gave up 7 bases; unmatched junction bases: 14. Looking up the rest from reference TRBV5-4 and TRBJ2-7 gives the full variable domain: ETGVTQSPTHLIKTRGQQVTLRCSSQSGHNTVSWYQQALGQGPQFIFQYYREEENGRGNFPPRFSGLQFPNYSSELNVNALELDDSALYLCAFMRVAGGEEQYFGPGTRLTVT.

J is TRBJ2-3 and V is TRBV18; maybe TRBD2 (5 bases). Germline V gene sequence: CDR1 KGHSH, CDR2 LQKENI. The CDR3 spans 13 residues. Deletions cut 5 bases from V and 2 bases from J, with 8 bases between. The chain's CDR3 is CASSYGVTDTQYF. In DNA, the CDR3 is TGTGCCAGCTCATACGGGGTCACAGATACGCAGTATTTT.

The chain couples TRBV6-2 or TRBV6-3 to TRBJ1-5; a possible D gene is TRBD1 (5 bases). The germline V and J ends were trimmed by 5 bases and 2 bases, with 13 bases remaining between them. There are 15 residues in the CDR3. Germline CDR1 reads MNHEY; CDR2 reads SVGEGT. The DNA of the CDR3 is TGTGCCAGCAGTAGGAGGGGTCGAGGCAATCAGCCCCAGCATTTT. Translating gives CASSRRGRGNQPQHF.

This chain joins TRBV10-3 and TRBJ2-1, with 12 bases lining up with TRBD2. This CDR3 has 19 residues. The germline gives CDR1 ENHRY, CDR2 SYGVKD. The J segment lost 7 bases and the V segment lost 7 bases, leaving 20 bases of the junction unmatched. The CDR3 sequence is CAIKLGTSGSRGERNEQFF. The CDR3 nucleotides are TGTGCCATCAAACTCGGGACTAGCGGGTCCCGGGGCGAAAGGAATGAGCAGTTCTTC.

This sequence joins TRBV24-1 and TRBJ2-5, with 7 bases fitting TRBD1. J gave up 5 bases and V 6 bases, and 11 bases lay outside the gene matches. The CDR3 runs 15 residues. From germline, CDR1 is KGHDR and CDR2 SFDVKD. This chain's CDR3 is CATSSGQASWETQYF. CDR3 in DNA: TGTGCCACCAGTTCCGGACAGGCATCATGGGAGACCCAGTACTTC.

The V call is TRBV7-2, the J call TRBJ2-5; 7 bases agree with TRBD2. The length of the CDR3 is 15 residues. CDR1 is SGHTA, CDR2 FQGNSA, per germline. V shed 0 bases, J shed 1 base, and the junction held 2 bases outside the gene matches. The CDR3 sequence is CASSLAPGGQETQYF. The DNA for the CDR3 is TGTGCCAGCAGCTTAGCCCCGGGAGGCCAAGAGACCCAGTACTTC.

This sequence joins TRBV3-1 (or the pseudogene TRBV3-2) and TRBJ2-5, with 9 bases fitting TRBD2. Germline trimming cut 1 base from V and 7 bases from J; bases unmatched to any gene: 13. Germline V gene data show CDR1 as LGHDT and CDR2 as YNNKEL (reference sequence). The CDR3 is 17 amino acids. The CDR3 bases are TGTGCCAGCAGCCAAGTAGCGGGCGGGAGGGCCGGAGCGACCCAGTACTTC. Translated: CASSQVAGGRAGATQYF.

J is TRBJ1-5 and V is TRBV6-5; 8 bases line up with TRBD1. The CDR3 consists of 13 residues. Trimming at V came to 6 bases and at J to 5 bases, leaving 3 bases not matched to a gene. CDR1 and CDR2 from the germline V gene are MNHEY and SVGAGI. The CDR3 nucleotides are TGTGCCAGCAGCGTGGACAGGGATCAGCCCCAGCATTTT. This sequence encodes CASSVDRDQPQHF.

The rearrangement joins TRBV10-3 to TRBJ1-2; 8 bases are a match to TRBD1. This CDR3 is built from 14 residues. Germline CDR1 is ENHRY and CDR2 is SYGVKD. J lost 13 bases, V lost 7 bases, and 17 bases had no gene match. The CDR3 here is CAITNGEQGGFPTF. The DNA of the CDR3 is TGTGCCATCACCAACGGGGAACAGGGGGGCTTCCCCACCTTC.

This clone came up a few times. The rearrangement uses TRBV7-9 and TRBJ1-5, with TRBD1 identical over 9 bases. This CDR3 contains 16 residues. Germline CDR1 and CDR2: SEHNR and FQNEAQ (reference sequence). V was clipped by 2 bases and J by 8 bases; unmatched bases: 10. CDR3 DNA sequence: TGTGCCAGCAGCTTATCCGGACAGGGGAATAGGGAGCCCCAGCATTTT. Encoded protein: CASSLSGQGNREPQHF.

This chain connects TRBV14 to TRBJ1-5; 7 bases are a match to TRBD1. Germline-derived CDR1 and CDR2 are SGHDN and FVKESK. CDR3 length: 18 amino acids. The J segment lost 5 bases and the V segment lost 1 base, leaving 14 bases of the junction unmatched. The CDR3 here is CASSQGDRVVGIHQPQHF. The DNA for the CDR3 is TGTGCCAGCAGCCAAGGCGACAGGGTGGTCGGGATTCATCAGCCCCAGCATTTT.

The rearrangement links TRBV5-1 to TRBJ1-3; 8 bases map to TRBD1. The CDR3 is 17 residues long. Germline V gene lookup returns CDR1 SGHRS and CDR2 YFSETQ. V gave up 2 bases and J gave up 0 bases; unmatched junction bases: 7. DNA of the CDR3: TGCGCCAGCAGCTTAGCAGGGGGCCATTTCTCTGGAAACACCATATATTTT. Translated: CASSLAGGHFSGNTIYF.